One sample yielded the 20 T cell receptor beta chains listed below, sequenced in a study of glioma-infiltrating T cells after dendritic cell vaccination. Generated by immunoSEQ multiplex PCR, the TCRdb table keeps only in-frame clones and is missing some. Counted here are roughly 100,000 clones, 85% to 90% occurring once; the ten biggest clones make up approximately 3%. Time point of the sample: after dendritic cell vaccination, including at tumor progression/relapse. Source: blood, taken after dendritic cell vaccination. The receptors come from a human donor with glioblastoma.

This sequence joins TRBV18 and TRBJ2-1; TRBD1 aligns across 8 bases. Germline CDR1 reads KGHSH; CDR2 reads LQKENI. Trimming cost V 3 bases and J 2 bases; bases outside gene matches: 9. This CDR3 is built from 17 residues. CDR3 bases: TGTGCCAGCTCACCCCTCAGACAGGGGACCACCTACAATGAGCAGTTCTTC. Translated: CASSPLRQGTTYNEQFF.

The gene calls are TRBV7-3 and TRBJ1-1; 10 bases align to TRBD1. CDR1 is SGHTA, CDR2 FQGTGA, per germline. V trimming: 5 bases; J trimming: 4 bases; junction bases outside the gene matches: 4. This CDR3 region has 14 residues. The CDR3 coding sequence is TGTGCCAGCAGCCCAAGACAGGGGGCCACTGAAGCTTTCTTT. Protein sequence: CASSPRQGATEAFF.

The chain recombines TRBV11-2 with TRBJ1-6; tentatively, D is TRBD1 (5 bases). In germline, CDR1 is SGHAT, CDR2 FQNNGV. The CDR3 extends over 15 amino acids. The ends were cut back, 1 base at V and 7 bases at J, with 11 bases in the middle. The CDR3 here is CASSLGQLGNSPLHF. DNA for the CDR3: TGTGCCAGCAGCTTAGGACAGCTGGGGAATTCACCCCTCCACTTT.

The chain employs TRBV29-1 and TRBJ1-2, with a weak D call TRBD1 (5 bases). The CDR3 loop spans 14 amino acids. V dropped 3 bases and J dropped 6 bases, with 17 bases sitting between them. Germline V gives CDR1 SQVTM, CDR2 ANQGSEA. The CDR3 loop reads CSVDLKGFGNGYTF. The CDR3, as DNA: TGCAGCGTTGACCTTAAGGGGTTTGGGAATGGCTACACCTTC.

This clone showed up just once. The gene calls are TRBV7-8 and TRBJ1-1; the match to TRBD1 covers 8 bases. Germline assignment: CDR1 SGHVS and CDR2 FQNEAQ. With 3 bases clipped from V and 6 bases from J, the junction kept 6 bases outside the gene matches. CDR3 size: 14 residues. Here the CDR3 reads CASSLAGGRPEAFF. CDR3 bases: TGTGCCAGCAGCTTGGCAGGGGGCAGGCCTGAAGCTTTCTTT.

This chain joins TRBV6-6 and TRBJ1-2; 7 nucleotides align to TRBD1. CDR1 MNHNY and CDR2 SVGAGI come from the germline V gene (reference sequence). With V trimmed by 0 bases and J by 4 bases, 5 bases remained unmatched. The CDR3 is 15 amino acids. CDR3 bases: TGTGCCAGCAGTTACTCGTGGGACAGCTCCTATGGCTACACCTTC. Amino acid sequence: CASSYSWDSSYGYTF.

V and J are TRBV5-1 and TRBJ2-3, with D possibly TRBD2 on 5 matching bases. Germline CDR1 and CDR2: SGHRS and YFSETQ. V was trimmed by 0 bases and J by 4 bases, leaving 12 bases between them. The CDR3 is made up of 15 amino acids. The CDR3 region is CASSLDGSGADTQYF. The CDR3 DNA follows: TGCGCCAGCAGCTTGGATGGGAGTGGCGCAGATACGCAGTATTTT.

The CDR3 here is CASSGDRGEQYF. The CDR3 DNA is TGCGCCAGCAGTGGGGACAGGGGCGAGCAGTACTTC. The gene calls are TRBV10-1 and TRBJ2-7; 10 positions agree with TRBD1. The germline V gene has CDR1 WNHNN and CDR2 SYGVQD (reference sequence). CDR3 length equals 12 residues. V lost 4 bases, J lost 6 bases, and 0 bases stayed unmatched.

The J gene is TRBJ2-1, the V gene TRBV29-1; 7 nucleotides align to TRBD2. Trimming removed 1 base from V and 0 bases from J; junction bases left unmatched: 3. This CDR3 comprises 15 residues. Germline CDR1 and CDR2: SQVTM and ANQGSEA. The CDR3 here is CSVEGAGVSYNEQFF. As DNA, the CDR3 is TGCAGCGTTGAAGGGGCGGGGGTCTCCTACAATGAGCAGTTCTTC.

The CDR3 region is CASSERDRANYGYTF. The CDR3 DNA sequence: TGTGCCAGCAGTGAGAGGGACAGGGCTAACTATGGCTACACCTTC. This chain links TRBV6-1 with TRBJ1-2, with 9 positions matching TRBD1. This CDR3 has 15 amino acids. The J segment lost 0 bases and the V segment lost 3 bases, leaving 2 bases of the junction unmatched. Germline V gene sequence: CDR1 MNHNS, CDR2 SASEGT.

V usage is TRBV6-1 and J usage is TRBJ2-7, with 11 bases lining up with TRBD1. The CDR3 spans 15 residues. CDR1 and CDR2 (germline): MNHNS, SASEGT. V was clipped by 4 bases and J by 3 bases; unmatched bases: 5. CDR3 in DNA: TGTGCCAGCAGTGGGGGGACAGGGGGGGACTACGAGCAGTACTTC. The encoded protein is CASSGGTGGDYEQYF.

The chain recombines TRBV6-6 with TRBJ2-1; TRBD2 aligns across 13 bases. V shed 5 bases, J shed 8 bases, and the junction held 6 bases outside the gene matches. This CDR3 contains 15 residues. Germline V gene lookup returns CDR1 MNHNY and CDR2 SVGAGI (reference sequence). CDR3 bases: TGTGCCAGCAGTACCCCCGGACTAGCGGGAGATGAGCAGTTCTTC. The encoded protein is CASSTPGLAGDEQFF.

The rearrangement joins TRBV7-9 to TRBJ1-1; perhaps TRBD1 as D (5 bases). With 5 bases removed from V and 1 base from J, the gap between germline ends came to 11 bases. Germline V gene data show CDR1 as SEHNR and CDR2 as FQNEAQ (reference sequence). The length of the CDR3 is 14 residues. CDR3 DNA: TGTGCCAGCAGCGACACTACAGGGAACACTGAAGCTTTCTTT. Translated: CASSDTTGNTEAFF. The entire variable domain, with the rest obtained from reference TRBV7-9 and TRBJ1-1, is as follows: DTGVSQNPRHKITKRGQNVTFRCDPISEHNRLYWYRQTLGQGPEFLTYFQNEAQLEKSRLLSDRFSAERPKGSFSTLEIQRTEQGDSAMYLCASSDTTGNTEAFFGQGTRLTVV.

This chain connects TRBV29-1 to TRBJ2-7; D is perhaps TRBD1 (5 bases). CDR1 and CDR2 (germline): SQVTM, ANQGSEA. Trimming took 4 bases from V and 6 from J, leaving 13 bases between them. This CDR3 region has 12 residues. The CDR3 DNA sequence: TGCAGCGTTGCCGTCCCAGGGCTCGAGCAGTACTTC. Translating gives CSVAVPGLEQYF.

The V and J genes are TRBV29-1 and TRBJ2-3; D call uncertain. The CDR3 consists of 12 residues. Trimming shortened V by 2 bases and J by 1 base, and 4 bases separated the two germline ends. Germline assignment: CDR1 SQVTM and CDR2 ANQGSEA. In nucleotides, the CDR3 is TGCAGCGTTGAATCGGGCACAGATACGCAGTATTTT. It codes for CSVESGTDTQYF.

The chain links TRBV7-9 to TRBJ2-7, with D maybe TRBD1 (6 bases). Germline V lookup: CDR1 SEHNR, CDR2 FQNEAQ (reference sequence). Trimming left V 3 bases short and J 4 bases short, with 13 bases between. The CDR3 sequence is 14 residues long. As DNA, the CDR3 is TGTGCCAGCAGCTTCAAAGCCAGGGGTTACGAGCAGTACTTC. Translation: CASSFKARGYEQYF.

This chain links TRBV6-1 with TRBJ2-3; 9 positions agree with TRBD2. The CDR3 is 15 residues long. Unmatched junction bases numbered 8, after V lost 4 bases and J lost 6 bases. Per the germline V gene, CDR1 is MNHNS and CDR2 is SASEGT. CDR3 in amino acids: CASSGTAGGRDTQYF. CDR3 in DNA: TGTGCCAGCAGTGGCACCGCGGGAGGGCGGGATACGCAGTATTTT.

The chain links TRBV9 to TRBJ1-3, with a tentative D call TRBD1 (5 bases). V shed 0 bases and J shed 0 bases, with 13 bases lying between them. The germline V gene has CDR1 SGDLS and CDR2 YYNGEE. The length of the CDR3 is 17 residues. The CDR3 is CASSVAPQGSSGNTIYF. CDR3 sequence (DNA): TGTGCCAGCAGCGTAGCCCCCCAGGGAAGCTCTGGAAACACCATATATTTT.

This clone showed up just once. The chain recombines TRBV7-8 with TRBJ2-1; 12 bases are shared with TRBD1. With V trimmed by 0 bases and J by 8 bases, 11 bases remained unmatched. Germline CDR1 is SGHVS and CDR2 is FQNEAQ. The CDR3 consists of 18 residues. CDR3 coding DNA: TGTGCCAGCAGCTTAGCGTGGGTGGGGACAGGGGGCTCTTATGAGCAGTTCTTC. Translated: CASSLAWVGTGGSYEQFF.

This chain joins TRBV6-5 and TRBJ2-3; D uncertain. Deletions cut 6 bases from V and 7 bases from J, with 11 bases between. CDR1 is MNHEY and CDR2 is SVGAGI in the germline V gene. The CDR3 consists of 12 residues. CDR3 in DNA: TGTGCCAGCAGGGGCTCAGGATATACGCAGTATTTT. It codes for CASRGSGYTQYF.